The 15 T cell receptor beta chains given below trace back to one sample, sequenced in a study of blood T cell repertoires in COVID-19. Repertoires were generated with immunoSEQ multiplex PCR, while TCRdb's copy carries only in-frame clones and drops some. The table includes under 300,000 clones, 75% to 90% detected once. Sequencing was done on a sample of peripheral blood. The origin of the receptors is a man aged 50 or older with acute or convalescent COVID-19.

V is TRBV19 and J is TRBJ2-7; 9 nucleotides agree with TRBD1. Germline assignment: CDR1 LNHDA and CDR2 SQIVND (reference sequence). After removal of 6 bases from V and 2 bases from J, the junction contained 8 bases not matched to a gene. CDR3 length: 15 residues. The CDR3 sequence: CASSNTRDRAYEQYF. CDR3 DNA sequence: TGTGCCAGTAGCAACACCCGGGACAGGGCCTACGAGCAGTACTTC.

The rearrangement joins TRBV19 to TRBJ2-1; the match to TRBD2 covers 9 bases. Trimming took 5 bases from V and 0 from J; bases not matched to a gene: 5. This CDR3 has 16 amino acids. Germline V gene data show CDR1 as LNHDA and CDR2 as SQIVND (reference sequence). The CDR3 DNA follows: TGTGCCAGTAGTCGTCTAGCGGGGAGCTCCTACAATGAGCAGTTCTTC. Amino acid sequence: CASSRLAGSSYNEQFF.

The V and J genes are TRBV25-1 and TRBJ1-6, with no clear D. Germline values: CDR1 MGHDK, CDR2 SYGVNS. Deletions cut 1 base from V and 0 bases from J, with 13 bases between. CDR3 length equals 18 residues. The CDR3 here is CASSEFTQRISYNSPLHF. DNA of the CDR3: TGTGCCAGCAGTGAATTTACTCAGAGGATCTCCTATAATTCACCCCTCCACTTT. Together with reference TRBV25-1 and TRBJ1-6, the CDR3 gives the full variable domain: EADIYQTPRYLVIGTGKKITLECSQTMGHDKMYWYQQDPGMELHLIHYSYGVNSTEKGDLSSESTVSRIRTEHFPLTLESARPSHTSQYLCASSEFTQRISYNSPLHFGNGTRLTVT.

The chain joins TRBV6-5 to TRBJ2-7; 7 nucleotides agree with TRBD1. V lost 0 bases to trimming and J lost 2 bases; unmatched junction nucleotides: 4. Germline V gives CDR1 MNHEY, CDR2 SVGAGI. This CDR3 has 15 amino acids. CDR3 protein: CASSYSNRGPYEQYF. CDR3 bases: TGTGCCAGCAGTTACTCGAATAGGGGGCCCTACGAGCAGTACTTC.

This sequence joins TRBV11-2 and TRBJ2-7; 11 bases are shared with TRBD2. V lost 4 bases and J lost 7; bases outside the gene matches: 9. CDR1 and CDR2 (germline): SGHAT, FQNNGV. This CDR3 contains 15 residues. The CDR3 sequence: CASSWGGLAVGEQYF. CDR3 nucleotide sequence: TGTGCCAGCAGCTGGGGGGGACTAGCGGTCGGGGAGCAGTACTTC. Variable domain in full (rest from reference TRBV11-2 and TRBJ2-7): EAGVAQSPRYKIIEKRQSVAFWCNPISGHATLYWYQQILGQGPKLLIQFQNNGVVDDSQLPKDRFSAERLKGVDSTLKIQPAKLEDSAVYLCASSWGGLAVGEQYFGPGTRLTVT.

This rearrangement joins TRBV5-1 to TRBJ2-7; 9 nucleotides align to TRBD1. V gave up 0 bases and J gave up 3 bases; unmatched junction bases: 1. The CDR3 runs to 14 residues. Per the germline V gene, CDR1 is SGHRS and CDR2 is YFSETQ. The chain's CDR3 is CASSLETGGYEQYF. The CDR3 region has the DNA TGCGCCAGCAGCTTGGAGACAGGGGGCTACGAGCAGTACTTC.

In the case of this clone: A read error may account for a junction end that differs from germline. The DNA of the CDR3 is TGTGCCAGTAGTCCAGCGGGGGCCTCCCTTCCTTACGAGCTGTACTTC. It encodes CASSPAGASLPYELYF. The chain is built from TRBV19 and TRBJ2-7; 8 nucleotides agree with TRBD2. Germline-derived CDR1 and CDR2 are LNHDA and SQIVND (reference sequence). The CDR3 totals 16 residues.

The chain uses TRBV5-4 and TRBJ2-3; D perhaps matches TRBD1 (6 bases). V lost 2 bases to trimming and J lost 5 bases, with 12 bases between them. Per germline, CDR1 SGHNT and CDR2 YYREEE (reference sequence). The CDR3 extends over 14 amino acids. The CDR3: CASSFEGVRDTQYF. CDR3 coding DNA: TGTGCCAGCAGCTTTGAGGGGGTGAGAGATACGCAGTATTTT.

The table lists this clone with a count of one. The chain combines TRBV27 with TRBJ2-7; unclear D gene. This CDR3 contains 13 residues. Looked up from germline, CDR1 is MNHEY and CDR2 is SMNVEV (reference sequence). V was trimmed by 5 bases and J by 0 bases, leaving 8 bases between them. The CDR3 protein is CASSVHHSYEQYF. CDR3 bases: TGTGCCAGCAGTGTCCATCACTCCTACGAGCAGTACTTC.

This chain connects TRBV6-8 to TRBJ1-3; D uncertain. The CDR3 spans 16 residues. The germline V and J ends were trimmed by 2 bases and 2 bases, with 13 bases remaining between them. CDR1 MNHGY and CDR2 SAAAGT come from the germline V gene. CDR3 residues: CASSYPKERPGNTIYF. The CDR3 coding sequence is TGTGCCAGCAGTTACCCGAAAGAGAGGCCTGGAAACACCATATATTTT.

A single count supports this clone. The rearrangement links TRBV6-5 to TRBJ2-1; 8 bases are a match to TRBD1. The CDR3 has 12 residues. The J segment lost 15 bases and the V segment lost 6 bases, leaving 10 bases of the junction unmatched. CDR1 MNHEY and CDR2 SVGAGI come from the germline V gene. The CDR3, as DNA: TGTGCCAGCAGCCTTGACAGGGGTATTCTGTTCTTC. Translating gives CASSLDRGILFF.

This chain uses TRBV30 with TRBJ1-1, with 7 bases that match TRBD1. Germline-derived CDR1 and CDR2 are GTSNPN and SVGIG (reference sequence). Germline trimming cut 3 bases from V and 9 bases from J; bases unmatched to any gene: 7. The CDR3 spans 12 residues. CDR3 sequence (DNA): TGTGCCTGGAGAGAGGGACAGTTAAAAGCTTTCTTT. Its translation: CAWREGQLKAFF.

This clone was observed a single time. This chain connects TRBV30 to TRBJ2-1; 7 nucleotides match TRBD2. The CDR3 covers 13 residues. With 0 bases clipped from V and 7 bases from J, the junction kept 3 bases outside the gene matches. CDR1 and CDR2 (germline): GTSNPN, SVGIG (reference sequence). The chain's CDR3 is CAWSVGGVNEQFF. CDR3 sequence (DNA): TGTGCCTGGAGTGTGGGAGGGGTGAATGAGCAGTTCTTC.

This clone occurred a few times. V gene TRBV5-1 combines with J gene TRBJ1-5; TRBD1 might be the D (6 bases). V gave up 4 bases and J gave up 3 bases, with 11 bases separating them. This CDR3 has 14 residues. The V gene's germline CDR1 is SGHRS and CDR2 YFSETQ. CDR3: CASSPQGANQPQHF. CDR3 nucleotides: TGCGCCAGCAGCCCACAGGGTGCCAATCAGCCCCAGCATTTT.

CDR3 bases: TGTGCCTGGAAGGGACAGGCGGGATTCACTGAAGCTTTCTTT. The encoded protein is CAWKGQAGFTEAFF. The genes are TRBV30 and TRBJ1-1; 8 bases are shared with TRBD1. This CDR3 is 14 amino acids long. After removal of 4 bases from V and 4 bases from J, the junction contained 8 bases not matched to a gene. Germline values: CDR1 GTSNPN, CDR2 SVGIG (reference sequence).